These T cell receptor beta chains were read from a single sample in a study of blood T cell repertoires in COVID-19. Generated by immunoSEQ multiplex PCR, the TCRdb table keeps only in-frame clones and is missing some. Counted here are roughly 150,000 clones, approximately 88% occurring once; the ten biggest clones make up around 5%. What was sequenced was peripheral blood. These TCRs come from a human donor in a cohort sampled during active COVID-19. CDR3s include the opening cysteine and the closing phenylalanine or tryptophan. The D gene is left open where the match is weak. Expanded clones get a size class; other rows say once, few or many, or leave the size out.

cdr3_nt	cdr3_aa	v_call	j_call	clone_size	d_call
TGCAGCGTGGGACAGGACTACGAGCAGTACTTC	CSVGQDYEQYF	TRBV29-1	TRBJ2-7	-	TRBD1
TGTGCCAGCAGCCTGGGGGCAGGGATGAACACTGAAGCTTTCTTT	CASSLGAGMNTEAFF	TRBV7-2	TRBJ1-1	-	-
TGCGCCAGCAGTGAAAAGGCTAGCGGGAGCTACGAGCAGTACTTC	CASSEKASGSYEQYF	TRBV10-1	TRBJ2-7	-	TRBD2
TGTGCCTGGAGTCTATTAGAGTTCGGCACAGATACGCAGTATTTT	CAWSLLEFGTDTQYF	TRBV30	TRBJ2-3	-	-
TGTGCCACCAGCAGAGATGTCCAGGGGGCTGGGGAGCAGTACTTC	CATSRDVQGAGEQYF	TRBV15	TRBJ2-7	-	TRBD1
TGTGCCAGCAGTGAAGAAGCGGGGGCCTTTTACGAGCAGTACTTC	CASSEEAGAFYEQYF	TRBV6-1	TRBJ2-7	-	TRBD2
TGCAGCGTTGGCGGGACAGGTGGGGACGAAAAACTGTTTTTT	CSVGGTGGDEKLFF	TRBV29-1	TRBJ1-4	-	TRBD1
TGCAGCGTCCCACAGGGACCTGAAGCTTTCTTT	CSVPQGPEAFF	TRBV29-1	TRBJ1-1	once	-
TGCAGCGTTGACGGGACAGGGGTGGGGAATGAGCAGTTCTTC	CSVDGTGVGNEQFF	TRBV29-1	TRBJ2-1	once	TRBD1
TGTGCCAGCAGTTACTCTGGGCTCCTTCCCCAGTACTTC	CASSYSGLLPQYF	TRBV6-5	TRBJ2-5	-	-
TGCGCCAGCAGCTTGAGATTGGAGGGCTACGAGCAGTACTTC	CASSLRLEGYEQYF	TRBV5-1	TRBJ2-7	once	-